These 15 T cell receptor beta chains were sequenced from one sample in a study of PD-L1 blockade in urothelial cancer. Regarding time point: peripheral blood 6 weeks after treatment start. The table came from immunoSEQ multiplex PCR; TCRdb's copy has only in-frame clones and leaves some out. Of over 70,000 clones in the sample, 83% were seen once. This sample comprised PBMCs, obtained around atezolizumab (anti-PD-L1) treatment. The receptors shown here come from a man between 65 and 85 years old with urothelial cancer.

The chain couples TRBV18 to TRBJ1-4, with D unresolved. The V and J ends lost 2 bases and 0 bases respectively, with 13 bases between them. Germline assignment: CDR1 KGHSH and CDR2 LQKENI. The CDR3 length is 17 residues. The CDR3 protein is CASSPMRRKTTNEKLFF. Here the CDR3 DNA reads TGTGCCAGCTCACCAATGAGGAGGAAAACAACTAATGAAAAACTGTTTTTT. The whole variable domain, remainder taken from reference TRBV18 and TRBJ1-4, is NAGVMQNPRHLVRRRGQEARLRCSPMKGHSHVYWYRQLPEEGLKFMVYLQKENIIDESGMPKERFSAEFPKEGPSILRIQQVVRGDSAAYFCASSPMRRKTTNEKLFFGSGTQLSVL.

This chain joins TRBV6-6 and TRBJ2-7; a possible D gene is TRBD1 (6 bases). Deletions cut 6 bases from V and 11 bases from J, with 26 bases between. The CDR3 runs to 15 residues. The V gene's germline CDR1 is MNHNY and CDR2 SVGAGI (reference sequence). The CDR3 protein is CASSAYTGQRGDEYF. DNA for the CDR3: TGTGCCAGCAGCGCATATACGGGACAAAGAGGCGACGAGTACTTC.

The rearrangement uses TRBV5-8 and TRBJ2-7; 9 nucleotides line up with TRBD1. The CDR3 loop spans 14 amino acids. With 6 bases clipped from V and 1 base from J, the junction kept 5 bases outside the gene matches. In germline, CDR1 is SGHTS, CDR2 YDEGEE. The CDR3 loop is CASTRQGGSYEQYF. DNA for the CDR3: TGTGCCAGCACCCGACAGGGGGGGTCCTACGAGCAGTACTTC.

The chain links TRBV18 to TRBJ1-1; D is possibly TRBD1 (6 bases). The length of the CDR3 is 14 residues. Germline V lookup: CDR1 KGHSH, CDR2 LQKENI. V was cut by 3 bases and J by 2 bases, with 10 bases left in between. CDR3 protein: CASSPRTDNTEAFF. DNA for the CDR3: TGTGCCAGCTCACCCCGGACAGACAACACTGAAGCTTTCTTT.

The CDR3 coding sequence is TGTGCCAGCAGCCAAGCTGGACTACCACCTTACGAGCAGTACTTC. Its protein product is CASSQAGLPPYEQYF. This chain links TRBV14 with TRBJ2-7; tentative D call: TRBD2 (6 bases). The V and J ends lost 1 base and 4 bases respectively, with 14 bases between them. The CDR3 totals 15 residues. From germline, CDR1 is SGHDN and CDR2 FVKESK. Based on the CDR3 plus reference TRBV14 and TRBJ2-7, the full variable domain is EAGVTQFPSHSVIEKGQTVTLRCDPISGHDNLYWYRRVMGKEIKFLLHFVKESKQDESGMPNNRFLAERTGGTYSTLKVQPAELEDSGVYFCASSQAGLPPYEQYFGPGTRLTVT.

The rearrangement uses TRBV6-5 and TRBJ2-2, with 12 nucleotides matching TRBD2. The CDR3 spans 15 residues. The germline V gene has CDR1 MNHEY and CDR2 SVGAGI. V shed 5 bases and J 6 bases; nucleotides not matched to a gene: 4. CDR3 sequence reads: CASSLAGGLAGELFF. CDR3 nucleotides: TGTGCCAGCAGTCTAGCGGGGGGGCTGGCCGGGGAGCTGTTTTTT.

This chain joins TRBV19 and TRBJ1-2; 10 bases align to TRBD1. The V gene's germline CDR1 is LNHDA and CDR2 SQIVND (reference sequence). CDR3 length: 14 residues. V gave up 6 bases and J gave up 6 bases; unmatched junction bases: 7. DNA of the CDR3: TGTGCCAGTAGCCGGGACAGGGGATTTGATGGCTACACCTTC. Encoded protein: CASSRDRGFDGYTF. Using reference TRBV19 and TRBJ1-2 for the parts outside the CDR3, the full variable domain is DGGITQSPKYLFRKEGQNVTLSCEQNLNHDAMYWYRQDPGQGLRLIYYSQIVNDFQKGDIAEGYSVSREKKESFPLTVTSAQKNPTAFYLCASSRDRGFDGYTFGSGTRLTVV.

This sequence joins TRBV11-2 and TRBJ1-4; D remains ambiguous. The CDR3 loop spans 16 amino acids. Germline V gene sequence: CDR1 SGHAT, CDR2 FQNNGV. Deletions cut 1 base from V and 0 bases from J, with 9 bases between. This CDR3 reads CASSLVGGSTNEKLFF. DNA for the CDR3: TGTGCCAGCAGCTTAGTGGGAGGGTCAACTAATGAAAAACTGTTTTTT.

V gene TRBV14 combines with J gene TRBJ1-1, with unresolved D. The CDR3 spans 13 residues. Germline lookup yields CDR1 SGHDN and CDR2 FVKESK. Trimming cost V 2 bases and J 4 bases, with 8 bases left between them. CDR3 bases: TGTGCCAGCAGCCAATTGGGGAGCACTGAAGCTTTCTTT. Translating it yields CASSQLGSTEAFF.

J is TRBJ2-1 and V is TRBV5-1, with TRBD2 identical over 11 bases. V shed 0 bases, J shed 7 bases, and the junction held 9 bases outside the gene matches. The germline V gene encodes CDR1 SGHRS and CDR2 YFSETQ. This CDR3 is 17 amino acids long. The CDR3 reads CASSLALAGGAGNEQFF. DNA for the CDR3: TGCGCCAGCAGCTTGGCCCTAGCGGGGGGAGCCGGGAATGAGCAGTTCTTC.

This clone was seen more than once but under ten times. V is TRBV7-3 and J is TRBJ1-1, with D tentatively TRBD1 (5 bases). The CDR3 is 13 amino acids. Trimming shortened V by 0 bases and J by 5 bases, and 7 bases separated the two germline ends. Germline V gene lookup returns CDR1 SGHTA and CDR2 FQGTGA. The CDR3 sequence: CASSLTGVTEAFF. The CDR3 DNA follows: TGTGCCAGCAGCTTAACAGGGGTGACTGAAGCTTTCTTT.

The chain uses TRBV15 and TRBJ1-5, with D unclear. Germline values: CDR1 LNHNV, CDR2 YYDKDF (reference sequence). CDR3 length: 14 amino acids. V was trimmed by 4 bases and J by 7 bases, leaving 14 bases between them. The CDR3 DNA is TGTGCCACCAGCAAGGGAGGGAAGGGCCAGCCCCAGCATTTT. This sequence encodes CATSKGGKGQPQHF. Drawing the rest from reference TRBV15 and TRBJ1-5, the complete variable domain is DAMVIQNPRYQVTQFGKPVTLSCSQTLNHNVMYWYQQKSSQAPKLLFHYYDKDFNNEADTPDNFQSRRPNTSFCFLDIRSPGLGDTAMYLCATSKGGKGQPQHFGDGTRLSIL.

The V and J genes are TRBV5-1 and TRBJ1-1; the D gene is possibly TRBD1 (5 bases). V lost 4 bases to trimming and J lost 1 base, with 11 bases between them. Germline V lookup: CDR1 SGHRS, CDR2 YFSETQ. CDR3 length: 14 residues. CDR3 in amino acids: CASSLDSPNTEAFF. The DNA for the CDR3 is TGCGCCAGCAGCCTCGACAGTCCGAACACTGAAGCTTTCTTT.

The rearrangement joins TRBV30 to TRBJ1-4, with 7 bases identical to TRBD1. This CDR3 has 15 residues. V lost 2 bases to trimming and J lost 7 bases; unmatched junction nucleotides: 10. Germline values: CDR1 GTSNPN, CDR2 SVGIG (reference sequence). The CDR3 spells CAWSYRGPGLEKLFF. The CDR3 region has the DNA TGTGCCTGGAGTTACAGGGGTCCCGGGCTTGAAAAACTGTTTTTT. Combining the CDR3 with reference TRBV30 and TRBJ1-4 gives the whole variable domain SQTIHQWPATLVQPVGSPLSLECTVEGTSNPNLYWYRQAAGRGLQLLFYSVGIGQISSEVPQNLSASRPQDRQFILSSKKLLLSDSGFYLCAWSYRGPGLEKLFFGSGTQLSVL.

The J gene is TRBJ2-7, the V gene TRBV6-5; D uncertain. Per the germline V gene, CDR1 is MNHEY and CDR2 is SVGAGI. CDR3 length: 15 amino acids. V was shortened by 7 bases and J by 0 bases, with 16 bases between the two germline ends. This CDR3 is CASNPLLSSSYEQYF. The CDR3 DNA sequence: TGTGCCAGCAACCCCTTATTATCCAGCTCCTACGAGCAGTACTTC.